This is a list of T cell receptor beta chains from one sample in a study of T cells after yellow fever vaccination. Each CDR3 protein gets one entry after TCRdb re-called the 5' RACE reads with MiXCR. This sample has 360,000 or so distinct CDR3 sequences, with roughly 11% found just once. Source: PBMCs, taken on the day of the first yellow fever vaccination. All receptors derive from a man aged 18 to 29 who received the YFV17D yellow fever vaccine. The CDR3 runs from the conserved cysteine through the conserved F or W. Each record gives: clone size, J gene, V gene, D gene, CDR3 protein, CDR3 DNA. The D gene is left open where the match is weak. Clone size, where shown, is once, few, many, or a class for clones that have expanded.

few | TRBJ1-6 | TRBV15 | NA | CATSSGASANSPLHF | TGTGCCACCAGCAGCGGGGCCTCGGCAAATTCACCCCTCCACTTT
few | TRBJ2-5 | TRBV6-1 | NA | CASRLTPGLLETQYF | TGTGCCAGCAGACTTACCCCGGGACTTTTAGAGACCCAGTACTTC
few | TRBJ2-1 | TRBV4-1 | NA | CASSRQESSYNEQFF | TGCGCCAGCAGCCGACAGGAGAGCTCCTACAATGAGCAGTTCTTC
NA | TRBJ2-1 | TRBV7-9 | TRBD2 | CASSYGTSGVGEQFF | TGTGCCAGCAGCTACGGGACTAGCGGGGTCGGTGAGCAGTTCTTC
NA | TRBJ2-1 | TRBV11-2 | NA | CASSGEAYNEQFF | TGTGCCAGCAGCGGCGAGGCCTACAATGAGCAGTTCTTC
many | TRBJ2-1 | TRBV5-1 | NA | CASSFDKNTDEQFF | TGCGCCAGCAGCTTTGATAAGAATACAGATGAGCAGTTCTTC
NA | TRBJ2-2 | TRBV7-6 | TRBD1 | CASSLSTGLTGELFF | TGTGCCAGCAGCTTATCGACAGGGTTGACCGGGGAGCTGTTTTTT
few | TRBJ2-1 | TRBV7-9 | NA | CASTSGAEANEQFF | TGTGCCAGCACCTCGGGGGCCGAGGCTAATGAGCAGTTCTTC
NA | TRBJ2-2 | TRBV20-1 | TRBD2 | CSARDFRGGAAGELFF | TGCAGTGCTAGAGATTTCCGCGGGGGGGCCGCCGGGGAGCTGTTTTTT
few | TRBJ2-2 | TRBV6-2/TRBV6-3 | NA | CASSNGDMRNTGELFF | TGTGCCAGCAGTAATGGGGATATGAGGAACACCGGGGAGCTGTTTTTT
NA | TRBJ2-7 | TRBV5-6 | NA | CASSLAGTETYEQYF | TGTGCCAGCAGCTTGGCCGGGACCGAGACCTACGAGCAGTACTTC
NA | TRBJ2-1 | TRBV18 | NA | CASSGQGAIGEQFF | TGTGCCAGCTCGGGGCAGGGCGCGATCGGTGAGCAGTTCTTC
NA | TRBJ1-4 | TRBV18 | NA | CASSPTTRGARNEKLFF | TGTGCCAGCTCACCAACCACCCGGGGGGCGAGGAATGAAAAACTGTTTTTT
NA | TRBJ2-1 | TRBV7-2 | TRBD2 | CASSHPLAGGSYNEQFF | TGTGCCAGCAGCCACCCCTTAGCGGGGGGTTCCTACAATGAGCAGTTCTTC
few | TRBJ1-2 | TRBV4-2 | NA | CASSQVGQGYGYTF | TGTGCCAGCAGCCAAGTAGGGCAGGGCTATGGCTACACCTTC
NA | TRBJ2-5 | TRBV28 | TRBD2 | CASSLFSGGTQETQYF | TGTGCCAGCAGCCTTTTTAGCGGGGGGACCCAAGAGACCCAGTACTTC
NA | TRBJ1-1 | TRBV6-2/TRBV6-3 | NA | CASRLRTVLMNTEAFF | TGTGCCAGCAGATTACGGACGGTACTAATGAACACTGAAGCTTTCTTT
NA | TRBJ2-1 | TRBV7-6 | TRBD1 | CASSLAPGQGRDEQFF | TGTGCCAGCAGCTTAGCGCCAGGACAGGGTAGGGATGAGCAGTTCTTC
NA | TRBJ2-7 | TRBV19 | NA | CASSSGTQYEQYF | TGTGCCAGTAGTTCCGGGACACAGTACGAGCAGTACTTC
few | TRBJ2-2 | TRBV19 | TRBD1 | CASSIPQGVIPRELFF | TGTGCCAGTAGTATTCCTCAGGGGGTAATACCCCGGGAGCTGTTTTTT
NA | TRBJ2-3 | TRBV7-2 | TRBD2 | CASSLALLAGGVGDTQYF | TGTGCCAGCAGCCTCGCCCTACTAGCGGGGGGGGTTGGAGATACGCAGTATTTT
NA | TRBJ2-1 | TRBV7-9 | NA | CASSLGRVVHNEQFF | TGTGCCAGCAGCTTGGGCAGGGTCGTCCACAATGAGCAGTTCTTC
many | TRBJ2-5 | TRBV7-9 | TRBD1 | CASSLIETGGAETQYF | TGTGCCAGCAGCTTGATAGAGACAGGGGGCGCCGAGACCCAGTACTTC
few | TRBJ1-1 | TRBV6-1 | NA | CASRGGTAGNTEAFF | TGTGCCAGCAGGGGAGGGACCGCTGGGAACACTGAAGCTTTCTTT
NA | TRBJ2-1 | TRBV12-3/TRBV12-4 | TRBD1 | CASSGTTGSGGSYNEQFF | TGTGCCAGCAGTGGGACGACAGGGAGCGGTGGCTCCTACAATGAGCAGTTCTTC
few | TRBJ2-4 | TRBV4-3 | TRBD1 | CASSQVTGGEGNIQYF | TGCGCCAGCAGCCAGGTCACAGGGGGCGAGGGGAACATTCAGTACTTC
NA | TRBJ2-7 | TRBV7-2 | NA | CASSLGRLLTYEQYF | TGTGCCAGCAGCTTGGGGAGGCTTCTTACCTACGAGCAGTACTTC
few | TRBJ2-5 | TRBV5-1 | NA | CASSFFRGARETQYF | TGCGCCAGCAGCTTTTTTCGGGGGGCGAGGGAGACCCAGTACTTC
NA | TRBJ2-1 | TRBV7-3 | TRBD2 | CASSSASGGAGVF | TGTGCCAGCAGCTCTGCTAGCGGGGGGGCCGGAGTCTTC
few | TRBJ1-2 | TRBV5-1 | NA | CASSLATSDPEGNYGYTF | TGCGCCAGCAGCTTGGCTACTTCCGATCCGGAGGGGAACTATGGCTACACCTTC
few | TRBJ2-2 | TRBV29-1 | TRBD1 | CSASDRGVGELFF | TGCAGCGCCTCGGACAGGGGTGTCGGGGAGCTGTTTTTT
NA | TRBJ2-5 | TRBV11-2 | NA | CASSPPGIGQETQYF | TGTGCCAGCAGCCCCCCCGGGATAGGCCAAGAGACCCAGTACTTC
few | TRBJ2-1 | TRBV5-1 | TRBD1 | CASSFGTGEIDEQFF | TGCGCCAGCAGCTTCGGGACAGGGGAAATCGATGAGCAGTTCTTC
NA | TRBJ2-5 | TRBV28 | NA | CASMTPGLQETQYF | TGTGCCAGTATGACCCCGGGACTCCAAGAGACCCAGTACTTC
few | TRBJ2-5 | TRBV2 | NA | CASNLGLETQYF | TGCGCCAGCAATCTAGGTTTGGAGACCCAGTACTTC
NA | TRBJ1-2 | TRBV28 | NA | CASSFPQGQVDGYTF | TGTGCCAGCAGTTTCCCGCAGGGGCAGGTTGATGGCTACACCTTC
many | TRBJ2-3 | TRBV12-3/TRBV12-4 | NA | CASSEEYRVRGDTQYF | TGTGCCAGCAGCGAGGAATACAGGGTTAGGGGGGATACGCAGTATTTT
NA | TRBJ1-1 | TRBV5-5 | NA | CASSLVGARELNTEAFF | TGTGCCAGCAGCTTGGTAGGGGCACGAGAACTGAACACTGAAGCTTTCTTT
NA | TRBJ1-5 | TRBV4-1 | TRBD1 | CASRGQGQGGNQPQHF | TGCGCCAGCAGGGGACAGGGACAAGGTGGCAATCAGCCCCAGCATTTT
NA | TRBJ1-6 | TRBV5-1 | NA | CASSSGPDTNSPLHF | TGCGCCAGCAGCTCCGGTCCTGACACAAATTCACCCCTCCACTTT
many | TRBJ1-2 | TRBV27 | NA | CASSLSGESYGYTF | TGTGCCAGCAGTTTATCGGGGGAAAGCTATGGCTACACCTTC
NA | TRBJ2-2 | TRBV5-1 | NA | CASSYGEPGELFF | TGCGCCAGCAGCTACGGAGAACCCGGGGAGCTGTTTTTT
few | TRBJ1-1 | TRBV6-5 | NA | CASSYRSAGATEAFF | TGTGCCAGCAGTTACAGGTCGGCAGGGGCCACTGAAGCTTTCTTT
few | TRBJ1-1 | TRBV4-1 | NA | CASSQRGQGNTEAFF | TGCGCCAGCAGCCAACGGGGGCAAGGGAACACTGAAGCTTTCTTT
NA | TRBJ1-5 | TRBV7-9 | NA | CASSLSGSEQPQHF | TGTGCCAGCAGCTTAAGCGGGTCGGAACAGCCCCAGCATTTT
many | TRBJ1-2 | TRBV5-1 | NA | CASSLVRGYGYTF | TGCGCCAGCAGCTTGGTGAGGGGGTATGGCTACACCTTC